This TCR beta chain emerged from a study of identical twins. Regarding the study as a whole: Cross-sectional statistical analysis, not tracking of the same donors, underpinned the conclusions. Abundant beta clonotypes from cord blood had fewer insertions, unlike memory repertoires, which showed none. The study found excess low generation probability among twin-shared out-of-frame alpha sequences.

This clonotype was seen repeatedly, ten times or more. The antigen is not known. Template switching added a universal primer site, and cDNA bore unique molecular identifiers. TCRdb recomputed calls from the 5' RACE reads with MiXCR, one row per CDR3 protein. The table lists a few hundred thousand distinct CDR3 sequences, around 9.6% of them singletons, with roughly 3.2% in the top ten. The same data also went into a second study, on yellow fever vaccine responses in identical twins.

The sample comprised PBMCs. This TCR was sampled from a woman aged 18-29 years in good health.

CDR3 DNA sequence: TGTGCCAGCAGCTTGACACCGGGCCCCACTTCACCCCTCCACTTT. This sequence encodes CASSLTPGPTSPLHF. The chain combines TRBV7-9 with TRBJ1-6, with D hard to call. Germline CDR1 reads SEHNR; CDR2 reads FQNEAQ (reference sequence). The CDR3 totals 15 residues. Trimming pared 3 bases from V and 9 bases from J, leaving 15 bases between.